Ten or more counts support the clone carrying this TCR beta chain. This sample's time point: newly diagnosed GD, antithyroid drugs for less than 3 months. There was RNA extracted from PBMCs, and the TCR library was made from it. The data belong to a study of regulatory T cells in long-lasting Graves disease. Overall study: Patients with new Graves' disease had used antithyroid drugs below 3 months.

This CDR3 region has 16 residues. The germline CDR1 and CDR2 sequences are SGHAT and FQDESV (reference sequence). Trimming removed 4 bases at V and 0 bases at J, with 13 bases between. HTBI primers from iRepertoire and Arm-PCR of CDR3 regions yielded the TCR beta libraries. Using its own MiXCR run on the multiplex PCR reads, TCRdb lists one record per CDR3 protein. In the table there are 390,000 or so distinct CDR3 sequences, 10% to 15% of which are singletons. This same sample was also taken into another study, of T cells in Graves' hyperthyroidism and ophthalmopathy. Turning to that study: The TCR CDR3 first-round RT-PCR relied on the HTBI primer set.

The origin of this receptor is a young woman with Graves disease. The sample here was peripheral blood mononuclear cells (PBMCs), taken at new diagnosis, from a patient treated with antithyroid drugs. This chain links TRBV11-1 with TRBJ2-1; D gene uncertain. CDR3 bases: TGTGCCAGCAGCTCCGCCCCGCGAAACTCCTACAATGAGCAGTTCTTC. It is translated as CASSSAPRNSYNEQFF.